A single TCR beta chain is shown here with its context. The method was immunoSEQ multiplex PCR; TCRdb's version includes in-frame clones alone and lacks a portion of them. The sample has around 150,000 clones; approximately 91% are singletons. This entry comes from a study of blood T cell repertoires in COVID-19. About the research overall: The study drew acute and convalescent COVID-19 samples from the United States, Italy and Spain. T cells, B-cell-depleted T cells, or PBMCs provided the cDNA or gDNA that served as material.

Germline assignment: CDR1 SQVTM and CDR2 ANQGSEA. V was shortened by 4 bases and J by 6 bases, with 15 bases between the two germline ends. This CDR3 comprises 14 residues. This clonotype originated in a man between 18 and 29 years old with acute or convalescent COVID-19. Sequencing input: peripheral blood. The chain recombines TRBV29-1 with TRBJ1-4; D is perhaps TRBD1 (5 bases). The CDR3 protein is CSVVNTGDDEKLFF. The CDR3 DNA follows: TGCAGCGTTGTTAATACAGGAGACGATGAAAAACTGTTTTTT.